This is a list of T cell receptor beta chains from one sample in a study of blood T cell repertoires in COVID-19. Sequenced by immunoSEQ multiplex PCR; TCRdb stores in-frame clones only, minus some. Of around 80,000 clones in the sample, 82% were seen once. The sequenced material came from peripheral blood. Every receptor here comes from a man aged 60 to 75 with acute or convalescent COVID-19. Both conserved end residues are part of each CDR3. Each record gives: J gene, clone size, V gene, D gene, CDR3 protein, CDR3 DNA. A D gene is named only where the DNA matches it firmly. Not every row has a clone size; where given, it reads once, few, many or a size class.

TRBJ1-3	-	TRBV11-2	TRBD1	CASSRGQNSGNTIYF	TGTGCCAGCAGCCGGGGACAGAACTCTGGAAACACCATATATTTT
TRBJ1-1	-	TRBV6-5	-	CASSSTRNTEAFF	TGTGCCAGCAGCTCGACTAGGAACACTGAAGCTTTCTTT
TRBJ1-5	once	TRBV19	TRBD1	CASSNWAGGYNQPQHF	TGTGCCAGTAGTAACTGGGCAGGGGGTTACAATCAGCCCCAGCATTTT
TRBJ2-3	-	TRBV19	TRBD2	CASRTTSGGSTDTQYF	TGTGCCAGTAGGACGACTAGCGGGGGAAGCACAGATACGCAGTATTTT
TRBJ1-4	-	TRBV5-1	TRBD1	CASSLATGATNEKLFF	TGCGCCAGCAGCTTGGCAACAGGGGCAACTAATGAAAAACTGTTTTTT
TRBJ2-3	-	TRBV6-4	TRBD1	CASRGQGKADTQYF	TGTGCCAGCAGGGGACAGGGTAAGGCAGATACGCAGTATTTT
TRBJ1-5	once	TRBV3-1/TRBV3-2	-	CASSPRTDQPQHF	TGTGCCAGCAGCCCCCGGACAGATCAGCCCCAGCATTTT
TRBJ1-1	-	TRBV27	TRBD1	CASSPKQGMNTEAFF	TGTGCCAGCAGTCCGAAACAGGGGATGAACACTGAAGCTTTCTTT
TRBJ1-1	few	TRBV10-3	-	CATRGQQNTEAFF	TGTGCCACGCGAGGCCAGCAGAACACTGAAGCTTTCTTT
TRBJ1-2	few	TRBV6-6	-	CASSYVENYGYTF	TGTGCCAGCAGTTACGTAGAAAACTATGGCTACACCTTC
TRBJ2-1	-	TRBV2	-	CASTGVADNEQFF	TGTGCCAGCACCGGGGTAGCGGACAATGAGCAGTTCTTC
TRBJ2-1	-	TRBV7-9	TRBD1	CASSLGQGGNNEQFF	TGTGCCAGCAGCTTGGGACAGGGCGGTAACAATGAGCAGTTCTTC
TRBJ1-4	-	TRBV5-8	-	CASSLGGGLNEKLFF	TGTGCCAGCAGCTTGGGGGGAGGTTTGAACGAAAAACTGTTTTTT
TRBJ2-7	once	TRBV28	-	CASRAQGFYEQYF	TGTGCCAGCCGGGCGCAGGGGTTCTACGAGCAGTACTTC
TRBJ2-1	once	TRBV24-1	TRBD1	CATSEPTGGLEQFF	TGTGCCACCAGTGAGCCTACAGGGGGGCTTGAGCAGTTCTTC
TRBJ2-1	-	TRBV19	TRBD1	CASSKDRAWESLFF	TGTGCCAGTAGTAAAGACAGGGCCTGGGAATCGTTGTTCTTC
TRBJ2-1	-	TRBV5-1	-	CASSRHYLGNEQFF	TGCGCCAGCAGCCGACATTATTTAGGCAATGAGCAGTTCTTC
TRBJ2-5	-	TRBV7-9	-	CASSLYRDQETQYF	TGTGCCAGCAGCCTCTACAGGGACCAAGAGACCCAGTACTTC
TRBJ1-3	-	TRBV11-3	-	CASSRDSGNTIYF	TGTGCCAGCAGCCGGGACTCTGGAAACACCATATATTTT
TRBJ1-5	-	TRBV7-9	-	CASSGAISNQPQHF	TGTGCCAGCAGCGGTGCGATAAGCAATCAGCCCCAGCATTTT
TRBJ2-3	-	TRBV9	TRBD2	CASGWASGGDTQYF	TGTGCCAGCGGTTGGGCTAGCGGGGGGGATACGCAGTATTTT
TRBJ2-2	-	TRBV7-2	TRBD2	CASSTQREGGELFF	TGTGCCAGCAGCACACAGCGGGAGGGCGGGGAGCTGTTTTTT
TRBJ1-1	-	TRBV6-5	-	CASSSSTETAGRAFF	TGTGCCAGCAGTTCCTCGACCGAAACAGCCGGTAGGGCTTTCTTT
TRBJ2-7	-	TRBV28	TRBD2	CASNGVSGRFSYEQYF	TGTGCCAGCAACGGGGTGAGCGGGAGGTTCTCCTACGAGCAGTACTTC
TRBJ2-1	-	TRBV6-5	-	CASSYAGLTDEQFF	TGTGCCAGCAGTTACGCAGGGCTTACGGATGAGCAGTTCTTC
TRBJ1-3	-	TRBV5-1	-	CASSLQSGDTIYF	TGCGCCAGCAGCTTGCAAAGCGGGGACACCATATATTTT
TRBJ1-2	-	TRBV5-4	TRBD1	CASSQPGQDYGYTF	TGTGCCAGCAGCCAACCGGGACAGGACTATGGCTACACCTTC
TRBJ2-6	-	TRBV7-8	-	CASSRPAGQRNHPGANVLTF	TGTGCCAGCAGCAGACCAGCGGGACAAAGAAACCACCCTGGGGCCAACGTCCTGACTTTC
TRBJ2-5	-	TRBV21-1	-	CASSSRVEHF	TGTGCCAGCAGCTCGCGGGTGGAGCACTTC
TRBJ2-1	-	TRBV7-9	TRBD2	CASSPSGRGAYNEQFF	TGTGCCAGCAGCCCGAGTGGGCGGGGGGCCTACAATGAGCAGTTCTTC
TRBJ2-2	-	TRBV6-5	-	CASSRIRLTGELFF	TGTGCCAGCAGTCGAATACGACTAACCGGGGAGCTGTTTTTT
TRBJ2-3	-	TRBV21-1	-	CASSNPAPKGASTDTQYF	TGTGCCAGCAGCAATCCCGCCCCCAAGGGGGCTAGCACAGATACGCAGTATTTT
TRBJ1-2	few	TRBV28	-	CASSSVGGYTF	TGTGCCAGCAGCTCCGTCGGGGGCTACACCTTC
TRBJ2-7	-	TRBV28	TRBD2	CASSTRTSGIYEQYF	TGTGCCAGCAGTACTAGGACTAGCGGAATCTACGAGCAGTACTTC
TRBJ2-1	-	TRBV5-4	-	CASSLAPDTSSNEQFF	TGTGCCAGCAGCTTGGCCCCGGACACATCCTCGAATGAGCAGTTCTTC
TRBJ1-4	-	TRBV6-5	-	CASRETATNEKLFF	TGTGCCAGCAGGGAGACGGCAACTAATGAAAAACTGTTTTTT
TRBJ2-5	few	TRBV7-2	TRBD2	CASSLVPSGDETQYF	TGTGCCAGCAGCTTAGTTCCTAGCGGGGATGAGACCCAGTACTTC
TRBJ2-7	-	TRBV28	TRBD2	CASTVWAGVSEQYF	TGTGCCAGCACGGTCTGGGCGGGAGTCTCCGAGCAGTACTTC
TRBJ1-2	-	TRBV4-2	-	CASSQEREGNYGYTF	TGTGCCAGCAGCCAAGAGAGGGAGGGGAACTATGGCTACACCTTC
TRBJ1-4	-	TRBV7-2	-	CASSYQGGNEKLFF	TGTGCCAGCAGCTACCAGGGAGGGAATGAAAAACTGTTTTTT
TRBJ2-7	-	TRBV5-1	-	CASSSYGDEQYF	TGCGCCAGCAGCTCTTACGGGGACGAGCAGTACTTC
TRBJ2-7	-	TRBV12-3/TRBV12-4	-	CASSLNRLYEQYF	TGTGCCAGCAGTTTAAACAGGCTCTACGAGCAGTACTTC